This T cell receptor (beta chain) was documented in a study of neoadjuvant anti-PD-1 for oral cavity cancer. Study-level background: Patients without progression got a fourth dose around day 43.

TCRdb keeps only in-frame clones here, not all; method: immunoSEQ multiplex PCR. The sample has 5,500 to 7,500 clones; approximately 79% are singletons. PBMCs were not maintained or expanded in culture before analysis. The CDR3 spans 18 residues. The source is a person aged 35 to 85 with oral cavity squamous cell carcinoma. The sample consisted of PBMCs, taken before nivolumab (anti-PD-1) treatment. This sequence joins TRBV21-1 and TRBJ1-5; the D call of TRBD1 is as the table states it, not checked on the DNA. TRBV21-1 is labeled a pseudogene. CDR3 sequence (DNA): TGTGCCAGCAGCAAAGCCCGTTTTGGGGACAATAGCAATCAGCCCCAGCATTTT. Its protein product is CASSKARFGDNSNQPQHF.